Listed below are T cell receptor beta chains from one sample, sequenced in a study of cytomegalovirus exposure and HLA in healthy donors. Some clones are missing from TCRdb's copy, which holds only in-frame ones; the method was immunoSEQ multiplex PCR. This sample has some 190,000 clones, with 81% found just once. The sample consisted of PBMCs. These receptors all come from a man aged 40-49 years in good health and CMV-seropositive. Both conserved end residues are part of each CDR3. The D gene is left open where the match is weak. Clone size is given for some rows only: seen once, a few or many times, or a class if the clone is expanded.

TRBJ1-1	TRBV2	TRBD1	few	CASTEGGMNTEAFF	TGTGCCAGCACTGAAGGGGGCATGAACACTGAAGCTTTCTTT
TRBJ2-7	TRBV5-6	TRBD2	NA	CASGDGVGPSGRYEQYF	TGTGCCAGCGGGGACGGGGTTGGGCCTAGCGGGAGATACGAGCAGTACTTC
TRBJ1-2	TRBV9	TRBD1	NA	CASSPRQGASYYGYTF	TGTGCCAGCAGCCCCCGACAGGGGGCCTCCTACTATGGCTACACCTTC
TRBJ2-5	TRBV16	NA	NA	CASSVGLGGYRETQYF	TGTGCCAGCAGCGTCGGTCTGGGAGGCTACCGGGAGACCCAGTACTTC
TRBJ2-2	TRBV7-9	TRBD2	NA	CASSLVGTSGIRSTGELFF	TGTGCCAGCAGCTTAGTAGGCACTAGCGGGATTCGAAGCACCGGGGAGCTGTTTTTT
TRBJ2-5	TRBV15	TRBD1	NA	CATSRVDRSETQYF	TGTGCCACCAGCAGAGTGGACAGGTCAGAGACCCAGTACTTC
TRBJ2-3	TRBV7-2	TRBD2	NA	CASRASTSADTQYF	TGTGCCAGCAGGGCTTCGACTAGCGCGGATACGCAGTATTTT
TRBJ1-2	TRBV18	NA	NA	CASSSGRGYGYTF	TGTGCCAGCTCATCCGGGCGGGGCTATGGCTACACCTTC
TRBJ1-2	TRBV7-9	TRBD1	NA	CASSPLDRGADYGYTF	TGTGCCAGCAGCCCATTGGACAGGGGGGCGGACTATGGCTACACCTTC
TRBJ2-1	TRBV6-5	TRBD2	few	CASSRGGVFEQFF	TGTGCCAGCAGCCGGGGAGGGGTCTTCGAGCAGTTCTTC
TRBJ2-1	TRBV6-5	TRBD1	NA	CASRVPGGLYNEQFF	TGTGCCAGCAGGGTCCCAGGGGGCCTCTACAATGAGCAGTTCTTC
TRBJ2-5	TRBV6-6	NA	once	CASSYMGAETQYF	TGTGCCAGCAGTTATATGGGGGCAGAGACCCAGTACTTC
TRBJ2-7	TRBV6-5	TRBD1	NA	CASSPQGVPYEQYF	TGTGCCAGCAGTCCACAGGGGGTCCCCTACGAGCAGTACTTC
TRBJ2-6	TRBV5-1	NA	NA	CASSLEPTGSVSGANVLTF	TGCGCCAGCAGCTTGGAACCGACAGGTTCAGTCTCTGGGGCCAACGTCCTGACTTTC
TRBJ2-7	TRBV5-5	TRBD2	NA	CASSYTGTSGYEQYF	TGTGCCAGCAGCTACACCGGGACTAGCGGTTACGAGCAGTACTTC
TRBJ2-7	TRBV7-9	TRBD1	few	CASSSLRDRGYEQYF	TGTGCCAGCAGCTCCCTACGGGACAGGGGATACGAGCAGTACTTC
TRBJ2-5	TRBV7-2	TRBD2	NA	CASSFGRSGSGSKGNLNF	TGTGCCAGCAGCTTTGGTCGTAGCGGGAGTGGATCAAAGGGGAATCTAAACTTC
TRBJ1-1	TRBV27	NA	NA	CASRLGGVGTEAFF	TGTGCCAGCAGGTTAGGAGGGGTCGGCACTGAAGCTTTCTTT
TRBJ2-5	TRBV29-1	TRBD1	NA	CSVAGTGGRETQYF	TGCAGCGTCGCCGGGACAGGGGGCCGAGAGACCCAGTACTTC
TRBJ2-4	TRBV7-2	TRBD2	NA	CASSLVTSEPRNIQYF	TGTGCCAGCAGCTTAGTTACTAGCGAGCCAAGAAACATTCAGTACTTC
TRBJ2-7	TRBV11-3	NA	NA	CASSSDRISYEQYF	TGTGCCAGCAGCTCAGACAGGATCTCCTACGAGCAGTACTTC
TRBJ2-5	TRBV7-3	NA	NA	CASSLNDGVGRETQYF	TGTGCCAGCAGCTTAAATGACGGGGTTGGGCGAGAGACCCAGTACTTC
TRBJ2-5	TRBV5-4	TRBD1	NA	CASSTSGGTSLFVETQYF	TGTGCCAGCAGCACCTCAGGGGGCACGAGTTTATTTGTGGAGACCCAGTACTTC
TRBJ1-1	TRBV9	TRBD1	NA	CASSGTGGGTEAFF	TGTGCCAGCAGCGGGACAGGGGGCGGCACTGAAGCTTTCTTT
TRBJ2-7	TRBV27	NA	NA	CASSLRAGISHEQYF	TGTGCCAGCAGTTTACGGGCAGGGATCAGCCACGAGCAGTACTTC
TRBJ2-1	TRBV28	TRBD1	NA	CASSGTGRNEQFF	TGTGCCAGCAGTGGGACAGGGAGGAATGAGCAGTTCTTC
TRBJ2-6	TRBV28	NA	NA	CASSGHKAGANVLTF	TGTGCCAGCAGTGGACATAAGGCTGGGGCCAACGTCCTGACTTTC
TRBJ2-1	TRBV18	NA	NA	CASSPQGAGNEQFF	TGTGCCAGCTCACCACAGGGGGCGGGGAATGAGCAGTTCTTC
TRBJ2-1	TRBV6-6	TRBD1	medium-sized	CASSPRQGNEQFF	TGTGCCAGCAGTCCCCGACAGGGTAATGAGCAGTTCTTC
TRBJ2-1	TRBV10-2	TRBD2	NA	CASSGAGGYNEQFF	TGCGCCAGCAGTGGAGCGGGGGGCTACAATGAGCAGTTCTTC
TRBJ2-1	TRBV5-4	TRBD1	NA	CASSSAGGPYNDQFF	TGTGCCAGCAGCTCTGCAGGGGGTCCCTACAATGATCAGTTCTTC
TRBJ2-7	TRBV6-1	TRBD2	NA	CASSELRGAPYEQYF	TGTGCCAGCAGTGAATTGCGGGGGGCTCCCTACGAGCAGTACTTC
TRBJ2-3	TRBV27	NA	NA	CASRMTKRTDTQYF	TGTGCCAGCAGGATGACTAAACGCACAGATACGCAGTATTTT